Listed below are T cell receptor beta chains from one sample, sequenced in a study of blood T cells in healthy people across ages. Each CDR3 protein gets one entry after TCRdb re-called the 5' RACE reads with MiXCR. The sample records fewer than 800,000 distinct CDR3 sequences, about a third being singletons. Sequenced: blood. The receptor source for this set is a woman of 80 years or more in good health. Each CDR3 is given with its conserved first and last residue. D genes are given only for firm matches. For some rows the clone size is stated as once, few or many, or as a class when expanded; others skip it.

j_call | clone_size | v_call | d_call | cdr3_nt | cdr3_aa
TRBJ1-2 | NA | TRBV20-1 | NA | TGCAGTGCTAGAGGAGGACATGGCTACACCTTC | CSARGGHGYTF
TRBJ2-2 | NA | TRBV7-2 | TRBD1 | TGTGCCAGCAGCAGCCGACAGGGGGCTGCCACCGGGGAGCTGTTTTTT | CASSSRQGAATGELFF
TRBJ1-4 | few | TRBV20-1 | NA | TGCAGTGCTAGAGGGCAGCATATTGAAAAACTGTTTTTT | CSARGQHIEKLFF
TRBJ2-3 | many | TRBV29-1 | NA | TGCAGTCAGAAAGACGGCACAGATACGCAGTATTTT | CSQKDGTDTQYF
TRBJ1-2 | many | TRBV10-2 | NA | TGCGCCAGCAGTGAGGTAACACCCGGATATGGCTACACCTTC | CASSEVTPGYGYTF
TRBJ2-3 | many | TRBV12-3/TRBV12-4 | NA | TGTGCCAGCAGGCAGGGACGGAGGAGCACAGATACGCAGTATTTT | CASRQGRRSTDTQYF
TRBJ1-6 | many | TRBV12-3/TRBV12-4 | TRBD1 | TGTGCCAGCAGTTCCGGGGACAGCCCCCGGGGAGTCCTCCACTTT | CASSSGDSPRGVLHF
TRBJ2-5 | many | TRBV7-7 | NA | TGTGCCAGCAGCCCCACGGGGGTCGGAGGGTCCCAGTACTTC | CASSPTGVGGSQYF
TRBJ2-1 | many | TRBV7-9 | NA | TGTGCCAGCAGCTTAGGCCATGTTTCCAATGAGCAGTTCTTC | CASSLGHVSNEQFF
TRBJ2-2 | NA | TRBV7-2 | NA | TGTGCCAGCAGCTTGGGCAGGCCGAACACCGGGGAGCTGTTTTTT | CASSLGRPNTGELFF
TRBJ2-1 | NA | TRBV20-1 | TRBD2 | TGCAGTGCTAGAGGCCGACTAGCGGGGCCATACAATGAGCAGTTCTTC | CSARGRLAGPYNEQFF
TRBJ2-1 | many | TRBV7-2 | TRBD2 | TGTGCCAGCAGCCCCCGACTAGCGGGGGGGAGTGAGCAGTTCTTC | CASSPRLAGGSEQFF
TRBJ2-7 | many | TRBV28 | NA | TGTGCCCTAGGGGCCGGACTCCGCTCCTACGAGCAGTACTTC | CALGAGLRSYEQYF
TRBJ2-1 | many | TRBV20-1 | TRBD2 | TGCAGTGCTCCGAAACAGGGACTAGCGGGGGGGCCGTCCTACAATGAGCAGTTCTTC | CSAPKQGLAGGPSYNEQFF
TRBJ1-1 | NA | TRBV20-1 | NA | TGCAGTGCTGACCGAGATGTCAACACTGAAGCTTTCTTT | CSADRDVNTEAFF
TRBJ2-7 | many | TRBV27 | TRBD2 | TGTGCCAGCATTTCGAAGGTGGCTAGCGGGGTCGAGCAGTACTTC | CASISKVASGVEQYF
TRBJ2-1 | NA | TRBV20-1 | NA | TGCAGTGCTAGAGATCGCGGCCGCAGCTCCTACAATGAGCAGTTCTTC | CSARDRGRSSYNEQFF
TRBJ2-7 | NA | TRBV9 | NA | TGTGCCAGCAGCGTAACGACGTCCTTCTACGAGCAGTACTTC | CASSVTTSFYEQYF
TRBJ1-2 | many | TRBV6-1 | NA | TGTGCCAGCAGTGCCACAGGGATCTATGGCTACACCTTC | CASSATGIYGYTF
TRBJ1-3 | few | TRBV20-1 | NA | TGCAGTGCCCGCGGGGGGGGAGGAAACACCATATATTTT | CSARGGGGNTIYF
TRBJ2-1 | NA | TRBV7-7 | NA | TGTGCTAGCAGCTTAGGGCCGGTAGCGGAAGGGACTTGGAGTGAGCAGTTCTTC | CASSLGPVAEGTWSEQFF
TRBJ2-3 | many | TRBV6-1 | TRBD1 | TGTGCCAGCAGTGTTGATCCGGGACAGGGGGCGGGTACGCAGTATTTT | CASSVDPGQGAGTQYF
TRBJ2-2 | NA | TRBV12-3/TRBV12-4 | NA | TGTGCCAGCAGTTTTTCAGTAGCCACCGGGGAGCTGTTTTTT | CASSFSVATGELFF
TRBJ2-7 | many | TRBV5-6 | TRBD1 | TGTGCCAGCAGCTTGGAACAGGGGTACTTCTACGAGCAGTACTTC | CASSLEQGYFYEQYF
TRBJ2-2 | few | TRBV29-1 | NA | TGCAGCGTGGGTCCGGACAGCCCGTGGGCCGGGGAGCTGTTTTTT | CSVGPDSPWAGELFF
TRBJ1-5 | once | TRBV19 | TRBD1 | TGTGCCAGTTCCAGCTACGGGACAGGGATCAATCAGCCCCAGCATTTT | CASSSYGTGINQPQHF
TRBJ2-3 | NA | TRBV5-5 | TRBD2 | TGTGCCAGCAGCTCTCGACTAGCGGGGGGGATGGATACGCAGTATTTT | CASSSRLAGGMDTQYF
TRBJ2-7 | NA | TRBV7-2 | NA | TGTGCCAGCAGCCCTTGGCGGGCCTACGAGCAGTACTTC | CASSPWRAYEQYF
TRBJ1-5 | once | TRBV29-1 | NA | TGTAGCGTGACAACATCGGACAGTACCCAGCATTTT | CSVTTSDSTQHF
TRBJ1-5 | NA | TRBV6-2/TRBV6-3 | TRBD1 | TGTGCCAGCAACAGGGGGCAAAACGGTCAGCCCCAGCATTTT | CASNRGQNGQPQHF
TRBJ2-5 | many | TRBV13 | TRBD2 | TGTGCCAGCAGCTCTGGACTAGCGGGGTCGAGACAAGAGACCCAGTACTTC | CASSSGLAGSRQETQYF
TRBJ1-5 | NA | TRBV13 | NA | TGTGCCAGCAGCTTGATGGAAGAAAGAGGGCAGCCCCAGCATTTT | CASSLMEERGQPQHF
TRBJ2-2 | NA | TRBV10-2 | NA | TGCGCCAGCAGTGAAGCTAGAGTTGAGAACACCGGGGAGCTGTTTTTT | CASSEARVENTGELFF
TRBJ1-2 | few | TRBV11-2 | TRBD1 | TGTGCCAGCAGGTCGGGACAGGGGATAGGGGGCTACACCTTC | CASRSGQGIGGYTF
TRBJ1-1 | many | TRBV5-1 | TRBD1 | TGCGCCAGCAGCAAACTACGACAGGGACGGACTGAAGCTTTCTTT | CASSKLRQGRTEAFF
TRBJ2-7 | NA | TRBV20-1 | NA | TGCAGTGCTAGCTACAGGGCCTACGAGCAGTACTTC | CSASYRAYEQYF
TRBJ1-5 | few | TRBV21-1 | NA | TGTGCCAGCAGCAACAGGCGTAGTTATAGCAATCAGCTCCAGCATTTT | CASSNRRSYSNQLQHF
TRBJ2-1 | many | TRBV6-1 | NA | TGTGCCAGCAGTGAACGGATAAAGGGTGAGCAGTTCTTC | CASSERIKGEQFF
TRBJ1-1 | many | TRBV5-1 | TRBD1 | TGCGCCAGCAGCCGAGGCGATTACAGGGGCACTGAAGCTTTCTTT | CASSRGDYRGTEAFF
TRBJ2-7 | many | TRBV20-1 | TRBD2 | TGCAGTGCTAGAGATCCCGGGGGGACCTACGAGCAGTACTTC | CSARDPGGTYEQYF
TRBJ1-3 | NA | TRBV20-1 | NA | TGCAGTGCTAGACCCATGGTATCCGGGGGAAACACCATATATTTT | CSARPMVSGGNTIYF
TRBJ2-7 | NA | TRBV20-1 | NA | TGCAGTGCTTCTAGGGACGGCTCCTACGAGCAGTGCTTC | CSASRDGSYEQCF
TRBJ2-3 | many | TRBV9 | TRBD2 | TGTGCCAGCAGGGCTAGCGGGGCAGATACGCAGTATTTT | CASRASGADTQYF